The T cell receptor beta chain under discussion was sequenced for a study of blood T cell repertoires in COVID-19. The overall study: Italy, Spain and the United States were the sources of the convalescent and acute COVID-19 samples. T cells, B-cell-depleted T cells, or PBMCs provided the cDNA or gDNA that served as material.

The CDR3 spans 13 residues. V trimming: 8 bases; J trimming: 3 bases; junction bases outside the gene matches: 1. The V gene's germline CDR1 is SEHNR and CDR2 FQNEAQ (reference sequence). Source study methods: Amplification with reference gene primers provided the estimates of nucleated cell counts. Assay used: immunoSEQ multiplex PCR; TCRdb lists only in-frame clones, some missing. Clone size and V and J calls were adopted from that table, with D and trimming inferred from the DNA. The sample includes some 220,000 clones, about 82% of them seen just once. Patients of the Seattle cohort, enrolled during active infection, were followed longitudinally.

The chain employs TRBV7-9 and TRBJ1-4; 9 bases map to TRBD1. The TCR sequence derives from a man aged 50 or older with COVID-19, enrolled during active disease. Sequencing was done on a sample of peripheral blood. The CDR3 DNA reads TGTGCCAGCCACAGGGGGCCTAATGAAAAACTGTTTTTT. It translates to CASHRGPNEKLFF.